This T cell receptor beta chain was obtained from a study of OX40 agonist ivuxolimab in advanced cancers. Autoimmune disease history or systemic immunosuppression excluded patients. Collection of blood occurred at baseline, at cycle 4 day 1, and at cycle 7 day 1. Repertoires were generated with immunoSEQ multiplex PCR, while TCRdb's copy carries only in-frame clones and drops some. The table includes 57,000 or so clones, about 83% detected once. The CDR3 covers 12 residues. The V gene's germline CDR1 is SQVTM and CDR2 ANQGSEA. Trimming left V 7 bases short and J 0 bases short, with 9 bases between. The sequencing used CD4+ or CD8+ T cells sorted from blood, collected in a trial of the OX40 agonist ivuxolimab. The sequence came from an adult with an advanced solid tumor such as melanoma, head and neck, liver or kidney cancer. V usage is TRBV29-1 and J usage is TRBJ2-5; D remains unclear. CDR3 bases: TGCAGCGCCGAAACAAACCAAGAGACCCAGTACTTC. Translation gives CSAETNQETQYF.